These 3 T cell receptor beta chains originate from one sample sequenced in a study of blood T cell repertoires in COVID-19. Sequenced by immunoSEQ multiplex PCR; TCRdb stores in-frame clones only, minus some. The sample yields tens of thousands of clones, 91% seen once. Sequences were obtained from peripheral blood. The receptors derive from a human donor in a cohort sampled during active COVID-19.

This clone occurred once. The chain couples TRBV5-1 to TRBJ2-1; 7 positions agree with TRBD1. From germline, CDR1 is SGHRS and CDR2 YFSETQ. After removal of 3 bases from V and 7 bases from J, the junction contained 13 bases not matched to a gene. CDR3 size: 16 residues. CDR3 protein: CASSWAGDRALNEQFF. The CDR3 DNA reads as TGCGCCAGCAGCTGGGCCGGTGACAGGGCCCTAAATGAGCAGTTCTTC.

This rearrangement joins TRBV5-4 to TRBJ2-1; the match to TRBD1 covers 7 bases. CDR3 size: 13 residues. The germline V gene encodes CDR1 SGHNT and CDR2 YYREEE (reference sequence). After removal of 2 bases from V and 6 bases from J, the junction contained 2 bases not matched to a gene. The DNA for the CDR3 is TGTGCCAGCAGCTTAGGGGGCCCCAATGAGCAGTTCTTC. Protein product: CASSLGGPNEQFF.

The chain recombines TRBV19 with TRBJ1-2, with no clear D. Germline V gene sequence: CDR1 LNHDA, CDR2 SQIVND (reference sequence). There are 12 residues in the CDR3. Trimming left V 6 bases short and J 5 bases short, with 10 bases between. CDR3 sequence: CASSYPSYGYTF. For the CDR3, the DNA is TGTGCCAGTAGCTACCCGAGTTATGGCTACACCTTC.